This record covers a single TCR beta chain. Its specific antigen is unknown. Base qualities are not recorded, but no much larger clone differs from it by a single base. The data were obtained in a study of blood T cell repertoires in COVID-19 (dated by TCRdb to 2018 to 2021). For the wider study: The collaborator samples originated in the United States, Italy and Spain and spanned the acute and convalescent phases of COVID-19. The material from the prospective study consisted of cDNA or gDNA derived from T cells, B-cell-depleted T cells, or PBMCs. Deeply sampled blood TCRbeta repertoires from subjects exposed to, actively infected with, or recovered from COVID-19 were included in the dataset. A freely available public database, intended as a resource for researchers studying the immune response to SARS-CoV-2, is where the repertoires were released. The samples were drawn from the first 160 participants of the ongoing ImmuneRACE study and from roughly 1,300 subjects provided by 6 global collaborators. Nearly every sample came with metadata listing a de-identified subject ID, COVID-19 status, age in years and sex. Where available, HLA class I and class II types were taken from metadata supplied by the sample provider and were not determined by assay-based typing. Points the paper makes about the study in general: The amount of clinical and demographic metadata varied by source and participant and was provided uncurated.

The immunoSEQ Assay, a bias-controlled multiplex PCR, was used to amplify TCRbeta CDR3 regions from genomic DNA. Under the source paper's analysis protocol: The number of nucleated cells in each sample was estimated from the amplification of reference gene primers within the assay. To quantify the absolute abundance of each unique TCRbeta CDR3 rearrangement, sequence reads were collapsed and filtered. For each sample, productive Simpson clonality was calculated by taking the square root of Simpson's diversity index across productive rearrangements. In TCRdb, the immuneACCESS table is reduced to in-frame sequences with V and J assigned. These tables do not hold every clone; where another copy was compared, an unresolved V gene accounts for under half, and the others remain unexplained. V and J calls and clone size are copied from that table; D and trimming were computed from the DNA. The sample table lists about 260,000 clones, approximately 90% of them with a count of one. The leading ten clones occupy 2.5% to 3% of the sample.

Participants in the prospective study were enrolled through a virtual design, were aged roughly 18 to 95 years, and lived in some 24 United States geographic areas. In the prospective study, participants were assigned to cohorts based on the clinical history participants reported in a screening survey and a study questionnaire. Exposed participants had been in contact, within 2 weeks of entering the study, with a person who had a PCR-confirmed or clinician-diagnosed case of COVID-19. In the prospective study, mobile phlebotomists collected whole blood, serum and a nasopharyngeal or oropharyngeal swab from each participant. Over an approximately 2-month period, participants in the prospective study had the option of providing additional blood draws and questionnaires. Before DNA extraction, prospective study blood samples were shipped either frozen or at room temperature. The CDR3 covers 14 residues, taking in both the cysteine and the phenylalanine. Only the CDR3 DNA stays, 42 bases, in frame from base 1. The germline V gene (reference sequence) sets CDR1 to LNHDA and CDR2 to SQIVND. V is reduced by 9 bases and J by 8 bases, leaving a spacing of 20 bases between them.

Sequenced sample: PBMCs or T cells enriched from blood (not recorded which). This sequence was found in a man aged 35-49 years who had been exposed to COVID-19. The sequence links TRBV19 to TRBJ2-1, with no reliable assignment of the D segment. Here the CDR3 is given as CASSSEDYRDEQFF. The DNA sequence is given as TGTGCCAGCTCGTCCGAGGATTATCGGGATGAGCAGTTCTTC.